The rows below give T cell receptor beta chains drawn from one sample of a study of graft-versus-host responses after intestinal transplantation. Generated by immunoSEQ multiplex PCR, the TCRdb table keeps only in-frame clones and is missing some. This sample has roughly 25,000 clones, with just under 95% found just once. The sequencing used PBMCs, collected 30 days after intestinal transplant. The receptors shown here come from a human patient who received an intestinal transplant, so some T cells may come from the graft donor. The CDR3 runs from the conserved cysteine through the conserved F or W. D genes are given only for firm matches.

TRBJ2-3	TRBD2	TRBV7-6	TGTGCCAGCAGTGTAGGGGGGCGCGGGGGGACCACAGATACGCAGTATTTT	CASSVGGRGGTTDTQYF
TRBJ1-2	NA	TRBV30	TGTGCCTGGAGTGGCGGGGCCTATGGCTACACCTTC	CAWSGGAYGYTF
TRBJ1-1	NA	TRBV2	TGTGCCAGCAGTGAATGGGGGGGGCTACCCGACACTGAAGCTTTCTTT	CASSEWGGLPDTEAFF
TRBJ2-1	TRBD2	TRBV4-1	TGCGCCAGCAGCCAAGATCGAGGGGCGGGGGGATCCTTCTTC	CASSQDRGAGGSFF
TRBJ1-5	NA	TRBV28	TGTGCCAGCAGTTTGGGTCAGCCCCAGCATTTT	CASSLGQPQHF
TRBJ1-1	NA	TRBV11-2	TGTGCCAGCAGCCAGTGGACGGGTAACACTGAAGCTTTCTTT	CASSQWTGNTEAFF
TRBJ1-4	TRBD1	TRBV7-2	TGTGCCAGCAGCCTAGGGGGCTCGGGGTCAAAACTGTTTTTT	CASSLGGSGSKLFF
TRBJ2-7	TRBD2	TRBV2	TGTGCCAGCAGCGGGACTAGCGGGGGGGGCTCCTACGAGCAGTACTTC	CASSGTSGGGSYEQYF
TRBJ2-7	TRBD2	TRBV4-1	TGCGCCAGCAGCCTCACGACTAGCGCGGACGAGCAGTACTTC	CASSLTTSADEQYF
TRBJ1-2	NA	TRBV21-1	TGTGCCAGCTTCCGCACAGGGATTAACTATGGCTACACCTTC	CASFRTGINYGYTF
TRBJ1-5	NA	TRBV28	TGTGCCAGCAGCCGGACATCCCCCCAGCATTTT	CASSRTSPQHF